The 4 T cell receptor beta chains listed next were all sequenced from one sample in a study of tissue T cells after allogeneic stem cell transplantation. Time point here: mouse harvest day 14 after allogeneic transplant. Mouse grafts combined 10^7 T-cell-depleted bone marrow cells with 10^6 splenic CD5+ T cells. This table comes from immunoSEQ multiplex PCR, and its TCRdb copy is limited to in-frame clones, with some not included. Of some 3,700 clones in the sample, approximately 45% are singletons; the top ten hold 28%. Sequences were obtained from gut tissue. The receptors were gathered from a female BALB/c mouse given C57BL/6 T cells with graft-versus-host disease after an allogeneic hematopoietic cell transplant.

With respect to this clone: Gene names are the mouse ones. The read ends 1 residue early relative to the CDR3; the germline J gene fills the gap. V is TRBV15 and J is TRBJ2-7; 8 nucleotides match TRBD2. V shed 5 bases, J shed 7 bases, and the junction held 1 base outside the gene matches. The CDR3 contains 11 residues. Per germline, CDR1 SGHND and CDR2 FRSKSL. CDR3 in amino acids: CASSRGGEQYF. The CDR3 DNA, read in part, is TGTGCCAGCAGTAGGGGGGGCGAACAGTAC.

This clone showed up just a few times. A read error may produce the germline difference seen at one junction end. Genes and germline come from the mouse. Read sequence stops 1 residue before the CDR3 end, and the germline J gene provides the missing end. This rearrangement joins TRBV13-2 to TRBJ2-4; 7 nucleotides line up with TRBD2. The CDR3 is 16 residues long. Germline loops: CDR1 NNHNN, CDR2 SYGAGS (reference sequence). CDR3 protein: CASSDGPGGSQNTLYF. The CDR3 bases that were read are TGTGCCAGCAGTGATGGGCCGGGGGGGAGTCAAAACACCTTGTAC.

Turning to this clone: Gene labels here are mouse ones. The CDR3 is cut off 1 residue early in the read; its end comes from the germline J gene. The chain couples TRBV26 to TRBJ2-5; D unresolved. This CDR3 is built from 14 residues. The V and J ends lost 3 bases and 0 bases respectively, with 7 bases between them. Germline CDR1 is KGHPV and CDR2 is FQNQEV (reference sequence). CDR3 loop: CASSLTVNQDTQYF. CDR3 bases read: TGTGCCAGCAGTCTCACCGTTAACCAAGACACCCAGTAC.

To note about this clone: Gene names and germline refer to mouse. Sequencing ends 1 residue short of the CDR3 end; the germline J gene provides the rest. This rearrangement joins TRBV2 to TRBJ2-1; 7 nucleotides line up with TRBD2. The CDR3 length is 15 residues. The germline V gene encodes CDR1 LGHNA and CDR2 YSYQKL. V dropped 0 bases and J dropped 7; count of bases not matched to a gene: 6. CDR3 DNA (partial): TGTGCCAGCAGCCAAGAAACTGGGGCTAGGGCTGAGCAGTTC. Protein sequence: CASSQETGARAEQF. The full-length CDR3 reads as CASSQETGARAEQFF.